This entry lists 9 T cell receptor delta chains sequenced from one sample in a study of gamma delta lymphoproliferative disorders and STAT genes. TCRdb redid the clone calls on the multiplex PCR reads with CATT. In the table there are roughly 3,000 delta-chain clones, 1% to 1.5% of which are singletons. Genomic DNA from isolated PBMCs served as the sequencing template. Sequencing was performed on blood. The source of these receptors is a human donor in good health.

The table lists this clone with a few counts. TCRdb's protein for this DNA is that of a much larger clone and differs from the translation at residue 12, likely a read error; the protein shown is the DNA translation. The chain employs TRDV2 and TRDJ1; 11 nucleotides align to TRDD3. Per germline, CDR1 GEAIGNYY and CDR2 EKD. There are 17 residues in the CDR3. V dropped 0 bases and J dropped 12; count of bases not matched to a gene: 17. The DNA for the CDR3 is TGTGCCTGTGACACCGTCGCGTACTGGGGGATATCGACAGGGGTCATCTTT. It yields the protein CACDTVAYWGISTGVIF.

The table lists this clone with a few counts. TCRdb's protein, taken from a much larger clone, differs from this DNA's translation at residue 14, likely owing to a read error; the protein displayed comes from the DNA. V usage is TRDV2 and J usage is TRDJ3; 11 positions match TRDD3. This CDR3 has 18 residues. Germline V CDR1 and CDR2: GEAIGNYY, EKD. CDR3 sequence (DNA): TGTGCCTGTGACGTACTGGGGGATAGCTCCTGGGACACCGGACAGATGTTTTTC. The encoded protein is CACDVLGDSSWDTGQMFF.

Points on this clone: This likely stems from a read error, as it lies one base from a far larger clone. The same CDR3 also results from other DNA sequences found in this sample. The rearrangement joins TRDV2 to TRDJ1, with a weak D call TRDD3 (6 bases). Germline-derived CDR1 and CDR2 are GEAIGNYY and EKD. This CDR3 contains 18 residues. The CDR3 region is CACDTVVGRILHTDKLIF. The CDR3 nucleotides are TGTGCCTGCGACACCGTAGTCGGTCGGATACTACACACCGATAAACTCATCTTT.

This clone was detected a few times. A far larger clone is one nucleotide away, so this likely arose from a read error. This sample includes further DNA sequences coding for the same CDR3. This chain links TRDV2 with TRDJ1, with D possibly TRDD3 on 5 matching bases. Germline V gene data show CDR1 as GEAIGNYY and CDR2 as EKD. The V gene lost 0 bases and the J gene lost 3 bases, with 10 bases spanning the gap. The CDR3 totals 14 residues. CDR3 DNA sequence: TGTGCCTGTGACACCGTCGGGGGGTCCGATAAACTCATCTTT. Protein: CACDTVGGSDKLIF.

Only a few counts were recorded for this clone. TCRdb's entry gives the protein of a much larger clone, which mismatches this DNA's translation at residue 7, likely from a read error; the protein reported here is translated from the DNA. The V and J genes are TRDV2 and TRDJ1; D ambiguous. In germline, CDR1 is GEAIGNYY, CDR2 EKD. The CDR3 has 15 residues. V was clipped by 0 bases and J by 0 bases, with 10 bases between them. The chain's CDR3 is CACDTIERYTDKLIF. The CDR3, as DNA: TGTGCCTGTGACACCATTGAGAGATACACCGATAAACTCATCTTT.

This clone has more than one count but fewer than ten. V is TRDV2 and J is TRDJ3; 12 bases map to TRDD3. The germline V gene has CDR1 GEAIGNYY and CDR2 EKD. With 3 bases clipped from V and 3 bases from J, the junction kept 14 bases outside the gene matches. The CDR3 covers 21 residues. The CDR3 here is CACDPLLVLGDTVWDTRQMFF. In DNA form, the CDR3 reads TGTGCCTGTGACCCCCTACTCGTACTGGGGGATACAGTCTGGGACACCCGACAGATGTTTTTC.

Of note for this clone: TCRdb's protein, taken from a much larger clone, differs from this DNA's translation at residue 4, likely owing to a read error; the protein displayed comes from the DNA. The chain employs TRDV1 and TRDJ1; 13 bases line up with TRDD3. CDR1 and CDR2 from the germline V gene are TSWWSYY and QGS. The CDR3 is 21 amino acids. The CDR3 here is CALRERATKEDWGIRDDKLIF. The CDR3 nucleotides read TGTGCTCTTAGGGAACGGGCTACAAAGGAGGACTGGGGGATACGGGACGATAAACTCATCTTT.

A word on this clone: The protein that TCRdb holds for this DNA derives from a much larger clone and differs from the translated DNA at residue 12, which likely indicates a read error; the protein shown here is translated from the DNA. The V gene is TRDV2, the J gene TRDJ1; D is possibly TRDD3 (5 bases). The CDR3 sequence is 15 residues long. The germline V gene encodes CDR1 GEAIGNYY and CDR2 EKD. CDR3 coding DNA: TGTGCCTGTGACACCATTGGGAGATACACCGATAGACTCATCTTT. It codes for CACDTIGRYTDRLIF.

Regarding this clone: A far larger clone is a single base away, which makes a read error likely. Different DNA sequences within this sample yield the same CDR3. The V and J genes are TRDV2 and TRDJ1; 13 bases align to TRDD3. The CDR3 spans 20 residues. Per the germline V gene, CDR1 is GEAIGNYY and CDR2 is EKD. The CDR3 is CACDDSFRTGGYAGTDKLIF. CDR3 DNA sequence: TGTGCCTGTGACGACTCTTTCCGTACTGGGGGATACGCGGGAACCGACAAACTCATCTTT.